Below, 17 T cell receptor beta chains from the same sample are listed, as sequenced in a study of T cells in Graves' hyperthyroidism and ophthalmopathy. RNA transcripts served as the template for amplifying TCR beta CDR3 regions. Using the HTBI primer set, a first-round RT-PCR was run on the TCR CDR3. MiXCR was run by TCRdb on the multiplex PCR reads, yielding one entry per CDR3 protein. The table records roughly 700,000 distinct CDR3 sequences, around 15% of them present only once. Input material: blood. These receptors were obtained from a woman aged 18-30 years with Graves' hyperthyroidism.

V gene TRBV18 combines with J gene TRBJ1-5, with 7 bases that match TRBD1. V lost 3 bases, J lost 4 bases, and 6 bases stayed unmatched. Per the germline V gene, CDR1 is KGHSH and CDR2 is LQKENI. This CDR3 comprises 15 residues. CDR3 in amino acids: CASSPGDSSNQPQHF. The CDR3 nucleotides are TGTGCCAGCTCACCTGGGGACAGTTCTAATCAGCCCCAGCATTTT.

This clonotype was detected ten times or more. The chain uses TRBV29-1 and TRBJ1-2; no reliable D call. Per germline, CDR1 SQVTM and CDR2 ANQGSEA. The germline V and J ends were trimmed by 3 bases and 6 bases, with 5 bases remaining between them. The length of the CDR3 is 10 residues. DNA for the CDR3: TGCAGCGTTGAGAGAAATGGCTACACCTTC. Translated, it gives CSVERNGYTF. Complete variable domain (other parts from reference TRBV29-1 and TRBJ1-2): SAVISQKPSRDICQRGTSLTIQCQVDSQVTMMFWYRQQPGQSLTLIATANQGSEATYESGFVIDKFPISRPNLTFSTLTVSNMSPEDSSIYLCSVERNGYTFGSGTRLTVV.

CDR3 sequence: CATSDSGPQSDTIYF. DNA of the CDR3: TGTGCCACCAGTGATTCGGGGCCACAATCGGACACCATATATTTT. The chain employs TRBV24-1 and TRBJ1-3; maybe TRBD1 (5 bases). The V gene lost 2 bases and the J gene lost 8 bases, with 15 bases spanning the gap. Germline CDR1 reads KGHDR; CDR2 reads SFDVKD. CDR3 size: 15 residues.

Worth noting for this clonotype: A read error may be the cause here, since a much bigger clone is one base away. The rearrangement joins TRBV6-5 to TRBJ2-1; no definite D call. Germline V lookup: CDR1 MNHEY, CDR2 SVGAGI. V lost 3 bases, J lost 10 bases, and 13 bases lay in between. The CDR3 is made up of 13 amino acids. Written as DNA, the CDR3 is TGTGCCAGCAGTTATAACAGATACTACGAGCAGTTCTTC. As protein: CASSYNRYYEQFF.

CDR3 coding DNA: TGTGCCAGCAGTTCACGGTCAGCGGGGGAGTACTCCTACAATGAGCAGTTCTTC. The encoded protein is CASSSRSAGEYSYNEQFF. This chain connects TRBV27 to TRBJ2-1, with TRBD2 matching 8 bases. V was pared by 4 bases and J by 0 bases, with 11 bases of the junction left unmatched. Germline V CDR1 and CDR2: MNHEY, SMNVEV (reference sequence). The CDR3 is made up of 18 amino acids.

This clonotype was seen repeatedly, ten times or more. The chain joins TRBV3-1 to TRBJ2-2, with TRBD2 identical over 10 bases. V was clipped by 5 bases and J by 7 bases; unmatched bases: 10. Germline V gives CDR1 LGHDT, CDR2 YNNKEL (reference sequence). The CDR3 has 16 amino acids. The CDR3 coding sequence is TGTGCCAGCAGCTCGCGTCTAGCGGGAGCTGTCGGGGAGCTGTTTTTT. This codes for CASSSRLAGAVGELFF.

At least ten counts were recorded for this clonotype. CDR3: CASSLGLFYEQYF. CDR3 nucleotides: TGCGCCAGCAGCTTGGGACTTTTCTACGAGCAGTACTTC. The J gene is TRBJ2-7, the V gene TRBV5-1; D not resolved. V was cut by 0 bases and J by 3 bases, with 7 bases left in between. CDR3 length equals 13 residues. In germline, CDR1 is SGHRS, CDR2 YFSETQ.

The chain links TRBV19 to TRBJ1-4; 10 positions match TRBD1. V shed 8 bases, J shed 8 bases, and the junction held 11 bases outside the gene matches. Germline V gene lookup returns CDR1 LNHDA and CDR2 SQIVND (reference sequence). The CDR3 runs to 15 residues. As DNA, the CDR3 is TGTGCCAGTCAACGCTCCGGGACAGGGGAAGAAAAACTGTTTTTT. It yields the protein CASQRSGTGEEKLFF.

This clonotype was recorded once. V gene TRBV24-1 combines with J gene TRBJ2-7; 14 bases fit TRBD2. Trimming removed 0 bases from V and 3 bases from J; junction bases left unmatched: 0. The CDR3 consists of 16 residues. The V gene's germline CDR1 is KGHDR and CDR2 SFDVKD. CDR3 in DNA: TGTGCCACCAGTGATTTGGGGACTAGCGGGGGCTACGAGCAGTACTTC. Amino acid sequence: CATSDLGTSGGYEQYF.

This clonotype was seen ten or more times. The chain combines TRBV6-2 or TRBV6-3 with TRBJ1-5; tentative D call: TRBD1 (6 bases). Germline V lookup: CDR1 MNHEY, CDR2 SVGEGT. The CDR3 contains 16 residues. V gave up 1 base and J gave up 5 bases, with 15 bases separating them. This chain's CDR3 is CASSYFSKQGYQPQHF. Here the CDR3 DNA reads TGTGCCAGCAGTTACTTCTCGAAACAGGGATATCAGCCCCAGCATTTT.

This clonotype showed up just a few times. A much more abundant neighbour one base away suggests this may be a read error. The chain couples TRBV30 to TRBJ2-3; D gene uncertain. The CDR3 consists of 14 residues. Between the trimmed V and J ends, which lost 3 bases and 2 bases, there was a span of 12 bases. Germline V gene data show CDR1 as GTSNPN and CDR2 as SVGIG (reference sequence). DNA for the CDR3: TGTGCCTGGAGCTCGGCCATTAACACAGATACGCAGTATTTT. Translated: CAWSSAINTDTQYF.

This clonotype was recorded many times. The rearrangement joins TRBV2 to TRBJ1-2; D unresolved. The ends were cut back, 6 bases at V and 2 bases at J, with 4 bases in the middle. The CDR3 is 11 amino acids. The germline CDR1 and CDR2 sequences are SNHLY and FYNNEI. Written as DNA, the CDR3 is TGTGCCAGCAGGGTAAACTATGGCTACACCTTC. It encodes CASRVNYGYTF.

This clonotype was seen a few times. This sequence joins TRBV4-1 and TRBJ1-2; D may be TRBD1 (6 bases). This CDR3 has 13 residues. V was cut by 4 bases and J by 8 bases, with 14 bases left in between. Germline CDR1 and CDR2: MGHRA and YSYEKL. The CDR3 is CASSPSTGYGYTF. The CDR3 DNA reads as TGCGCCAGCAGCCCATCAACAGGGTACGGCTACACCTTC.

There are a few counts of this clonotype. J is TRBJ2-2 and V is TRBV11-1, with 12 bases identical to TRBD2. The CDR3 consists of 15 residues. CDR1 and CDR2 from the germline V gene are SGHAT and FQDESV (reference sequence). J was trimmed by 8 bases and V by 5 bases; bases with no gene match: 6. CDR3 residues: CASSPSSGRAGELFF. The CDR3 DNA reads as TGTGCCAGCAGCCCCTCTAGCGGGAGGGCTGGGGAGCTGTTTTTT.

This clonotype appeared many times. The V and J genes are TRBV20-1 and TRBJ1-5; TRBD1 is a possible D gene (5 bases). The CDR3 is made up of 14 amino acids. Germline V gene sequence: CDR1 DFQATT, CDR2 SNEGSKA (reference sequence). Trimming left V 7 bases short and J 1 base short, with 14 bases between. The DNA of the CDR3 is TGCAGTGGGTCCCAGGGAAACAGCAATCAGCCCCAGCATTTT. It codes for CSGSQGNSNQPQHF.

A few counts support this clonotype. This chain connects TRBV7-3 to TRBJ2-7; the D gene could be TRBD1 or TRBD2 (6 bases each). V gave up 2 bases and J gave up 2 bases, with 13 bases separating them. The germline CDR1 and CDR2 sequences are SGHTA and FQGTGA. This CDR3 comprises 15 residues. CDR3: CASSLYPGATYEQYF. CDR3 in DNA: TGTGCCAGCAGCTTATACCCGGGGGCCACCTACGAGCAGTACTTC.

This clonotype was seen at least ten times. The rearrangement uses TRBV3-1 and TRBJ2-3, with D unresolved. CDR1 is LGHDT, CDR2 YNNKEL, per germline (reference sequence). Trimming stripped 3 bases from V and 5 bases from J, with 21 bases between. CDR3 length: 17 amino acids. The CDR3 sequence is CASSQAFRSEFGDTQYF. CDR3 nucleotide sequence: TGTGCCAGCAGCCAGGCGTTTAGGTCGGAGTTTGGAGATACGCAGTATTTT.